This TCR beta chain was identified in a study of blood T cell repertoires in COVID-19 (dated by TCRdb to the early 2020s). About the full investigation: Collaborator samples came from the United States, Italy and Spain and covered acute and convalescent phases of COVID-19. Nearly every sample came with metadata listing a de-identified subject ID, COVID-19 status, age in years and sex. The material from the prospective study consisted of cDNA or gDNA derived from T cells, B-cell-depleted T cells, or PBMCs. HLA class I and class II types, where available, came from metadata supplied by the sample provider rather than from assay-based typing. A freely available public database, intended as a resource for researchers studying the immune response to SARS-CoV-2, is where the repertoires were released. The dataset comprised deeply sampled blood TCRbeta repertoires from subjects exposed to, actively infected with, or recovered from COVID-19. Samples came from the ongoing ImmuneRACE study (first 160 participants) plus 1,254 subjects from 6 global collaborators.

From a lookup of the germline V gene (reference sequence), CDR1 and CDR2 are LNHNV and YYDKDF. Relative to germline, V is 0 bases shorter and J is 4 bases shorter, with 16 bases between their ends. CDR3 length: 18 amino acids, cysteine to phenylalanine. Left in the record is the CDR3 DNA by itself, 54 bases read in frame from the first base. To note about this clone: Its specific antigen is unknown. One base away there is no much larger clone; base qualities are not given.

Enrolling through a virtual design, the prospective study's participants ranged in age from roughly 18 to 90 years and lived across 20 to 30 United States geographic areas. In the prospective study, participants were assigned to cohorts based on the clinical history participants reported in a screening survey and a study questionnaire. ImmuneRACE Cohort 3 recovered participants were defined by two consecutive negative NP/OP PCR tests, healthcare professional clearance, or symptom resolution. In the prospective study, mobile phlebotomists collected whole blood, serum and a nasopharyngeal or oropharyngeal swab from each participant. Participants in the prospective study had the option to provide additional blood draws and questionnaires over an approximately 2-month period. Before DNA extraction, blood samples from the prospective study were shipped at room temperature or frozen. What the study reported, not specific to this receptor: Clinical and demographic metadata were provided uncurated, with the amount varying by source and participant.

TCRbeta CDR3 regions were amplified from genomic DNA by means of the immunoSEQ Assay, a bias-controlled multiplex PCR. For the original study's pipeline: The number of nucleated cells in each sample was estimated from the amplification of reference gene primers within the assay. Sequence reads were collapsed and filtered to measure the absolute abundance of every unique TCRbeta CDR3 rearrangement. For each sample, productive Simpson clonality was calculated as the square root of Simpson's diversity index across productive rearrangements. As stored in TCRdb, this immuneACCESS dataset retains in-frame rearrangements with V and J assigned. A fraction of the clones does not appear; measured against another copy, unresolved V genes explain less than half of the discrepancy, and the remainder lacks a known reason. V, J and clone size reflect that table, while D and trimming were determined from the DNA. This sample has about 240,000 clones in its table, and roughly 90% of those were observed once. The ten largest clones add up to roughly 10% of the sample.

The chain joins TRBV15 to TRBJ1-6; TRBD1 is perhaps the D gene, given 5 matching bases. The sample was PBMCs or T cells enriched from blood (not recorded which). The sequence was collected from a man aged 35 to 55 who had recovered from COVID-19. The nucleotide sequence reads TGTGCCACCAGCAGAGAAGGGGCGACCCACTTTTATAATTCACCCCTCCACTTT. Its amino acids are CATSREGATHFYNSPLHF.